The 22 T cell receptor beta chains given below trace back to one sample, sequenced in a study of T-cell reconstitution after alpha-beta-depleted transplantation in children. Preparation of the TCRbeta library involved a method that used unique molecular identifiers. From the PCR reads, TCRdb called clonotypes with MiXCR, one entry per CDR3 protein. Here the sample spans more than 15,000 distinct CDR3 sequences, approximately 5.3% being singletons. Source: PBMCs, taken before TCRalphabeta/CD19-depleted stem cell transplant. These receptors all stem from a boy aged 5-17 years with acute lymphoblastic leukemia, due to receive a stem cell transplant.

There are many counts of this clonotype. The chain couples TRBV9 to TRBJ1-3, with D perhaps matching TRBD1 (6 bases). V was cut by 3 bases and J by 0 bases, with 13 bases left in between. Germline V lookup: CDR1 SGDLS, CDR2 YYNGEE. The CDR3 has 16 residues. CDR3 coding DNA: TGTGCCAGCAGCGCCCGACAGGACTACTCTGGAAACACCATATATTTT. Translated: CASSARQDYSGNTIYF.

This clonotype is classed as medium-sized (0.01 to 0.1%). This sequence joins TRBV7-2 and TRBJ2-5, with D possibly matching TRBD1 (5 bases). V was shortened by 6 bases and J by 5 bases, with 19 bases between the two germline ends. CDR1 and CDR2 (germline): SGHTA, FQGNSA. This CDR3 has 15 residues. DNA of the CDR3: TGTGCCAGCAGTTTGTATCAGGGCGTCGGGGAGACCCAGTACTTC. Protein: CASSLYQGVGETQYF.

This clonotype is medium-sized in the sample. The rearrangement uses TRBV20-1 and TRBJ2-1, with 10 bases identical to TRBD2. CDR1 and CDR2 (germline): DFQATT, SNEGSKA (reference sequence). The trim removed 1 base at V and 3 bases at J, leaving 0 bases unmatched. The CDR3 sequence is 14 residues long. The CDR3 sequence: CSARGLAGYNEQFF. Written as DNA, the CDR3 is TGCAGTGCTAGAGGACTAGCGGGCTACAATGAGCAGTTCTTC.

By proportion, this clonotype is medium-sized. V usage is TRBV11-2 and J usage is TRBJ2-1; TRBD2 might be the D (6 bases). V lost 6 bases to trimming and J lost 5 bases, with 11 bases between them. Germline CDR1 is SGHAT and CDR2 is FQNNGV. This CDR3 has 13 amino acids. The CDR3 nucleotides are TGTGCCAGCAGGTCCGGGGGAAACAATGAGCAGTTCTTC. This translates into CASRSGGNNEQFF.

At least ten counts were recorded for this clonotype. V is TRBV12-3 or TRBV12-4 and J is TRBJ2-7; weak D call: TRBD1 (5 bases). The CDR3 runs 15 residues. V was clipped by 0 bases and J by 0 bases, with 9 bases between them. The CDR3 DNA reads as TGTGCCAGCAGTTTAGCAGGGGCCGTCTCCTACGAGCAGTACTTC. The encoded protein is CASSLAGAVSYEQYF.

This clonotype was counted ten times or more. CDR3 region: CASSLGRGPGSNEKLFF. CDR3 nucleotide sequence: TGCGCCAGCAGCCTAGGACGGGGGCCGGGGTCTAATGAAAAACTGTTTTTT. V is TRBV5-1 and J is TRBJ1-4; a possible D gene is TRBD1 (6 bases). The germline V gene encodes CDR1 SGHRS and CDR2 YFSETQ. CDR3 length equals 17 residues. Trimming removed 4 bases at V and 3 bases at J, with 19 bases between.

This clonotype showed up many times. This chain joins TRBV9 and TRBJ2-7; D assignment may be TRBD1 or TRBD2 (5 bases each). The germline V and J ends were trimmed by 3 bases and 0 bases, with 13 bases remaining between them. Germline V CDR1 and CDR2: SGDLS, YYNGEE. This CDR3 is 15 amino acids long. CDR3 region: CASSAGTVPSYEQYF. The CDR3, as DNA: TGTGCCAGCAGCGCCGGGACGGTCCCCTCCTACGAGCAGTACTTC.

In its sample, this clonotype was seen many times. The chain recombines TRBV9 with TRBJ1-1; the match to TRBD1 covers 7 bases. Germline V gene lookup returns CDR1 SGDLS and CDR2 YYNGEE. There are 14 residues in the CDR3. Trimming removed 4 bases from V and 1 base from J; junction bases left unmatched: 4. CDR3 region: CASSPTGANTEAFF. In DNA, the CDR3 is TGTGCCAGCAGCCCCACAGGGGCGAACACTGAAGCTTTCTTT.

This clonotype was detected ten times or more. The chain combines TRBV11-2 with TRBJ2-7; TRBD1 matches 7 bases. CDR1 is SGHAT and CDR2 is FQNNGV in the germline V gene. CDR3 length: 12 residues. Germline trimming cut 7 bases from V and 4 bases from J; bases unmatched to any gene: 4. CDR3 nucleotides: TGTGCCAGCAACACAGGGGAATACGAGCAGTACTTC. Translation: CASNTGEYEQYF.

This clonotype appeared many times. V gene TRBV12-3 or TRBV12-4 combines with J gene TRBJ2-1; 9 nucleotides agree with TRBD2. V dropped 6 bases and J dropped 5; count of bases not matched to a gene: 5. The CDR3 has 14 amino acids. For the CDR3, the DNA is TGTGCCAGCAGAGCTAGCGGGGCGAACAATGAGCAGTTCTTC. Its protein product is CASRASGANNEQFF.

This clonotype was counted many times. The V call is TRBV9, the J call TRBJ2-1; D may be TRBD2 (5 bases). This CDR3 is 13 amino acids long. Trimming shortened V by 2 bases and J by 9 bases, and 12 bases separated the two germline ends. The germline gives CDR1 SGDLS, CDR2 YYNGEE. CDR3 sequence: CASSVGPEGEQFF. CDR3 in DNA: TGTGCCAGCAGCGTGGGCCCCGAGGGTGAGCAGTTCTTC. Drawing the rest from reference TRBV9 and TRBJ2-1, the complete variable domain is DSGVTQTPKHLITATGQRVTLRCSPRSGDLSVYWYQQSLDQGLQFLIQYYNGEERAKGNILERFSAQQFPDLHSELNLSSLELGDSALYFCASSVGPEGEQFFGPGTRLTVL.

This clonotype was recorded at least ten times. A much larger clone differs by one base, so this may be a read error. This chain uses TRBV20-1 with TRBJ2-5, with TRBD2 matching over 11 bases. Germline V gene lookup returns CDR1 DFQATT and CDR2 SNEGSKA (reference sequence). The CDR3 consists of 16 residues. CDR3 amino acids: CCARVGLAGFQETQYF. CDR3 nucleotides: TGCTGTGCTAGAGTAGGACTAGCGGGTTTTCAAGAGACCCAGTACTTC.

Ten or more counts support this clonotype. The chain has TRBV12-3 or TRBV12-4 and TRBJ2-6, with D possibly TRBD1 on 6 matching bases. The CDR3 extends over 18 amino acids. Trimming took 11 bases from V and 0 from J, leaving 23 bases between them. The CDR3 loop reads CAFSFAGGGRSGANVLTF. The CDR3 DNA reads TGTGCCTTCAGTTTTGCGGGTGGGGGCCGCTCTGGGGCCAACGTCCTGACTTTC.

This clonotype was seen a handful of times. The chain is built from TRBV7-2 and TRBJ1-6, with 7 bases that match TRBD1. The CDR3 consists of 15 residues. CDR1 and CDR2 (germline): SGHTA, FQGNSA. V lost 1 base and J lost 6; bases outside the gene matches: 3. CDR3 coding DNA: TGTGCCAGCAGCTTAGGACAGGGCCGTAATTCACCCCTCCACTTT. Its protein is CASSLGQGRNSPLHF.

This clonotype was seen many times. V is TRBV7-9 and J is TRBJ2-5; D remains ambiguous. Germline V lookup: CDR1 SEHNR, CDR2 FQNEAQ (reference sequence). Trimming cost V 4 bases and J 0 bases, with 0 bases left between them. The CDR3 has 11 amino acids. CDR3 loop: CASSYQETQYF. CDR3 bases: TGTGCCAGCAGCTACCAAGAGACCCAGTACTTC.

This clonotype occurred many times. The rearrangement uses TRBV29-1 and TRBJ2-6; D is unclear. The CDR3 loop spans 15 amino acids. V gave up 6 bases and J gave up 0 bases, with 12 bases separating them. The germline gives CDR1 SQVTM, CDR2 ANQGSEA. The CDR3 here is CSVRTASSGANVLTF. For the CDR3, the DNA is TGCAGCGTCCGAACAGCCTCCTCTGGGGCCAACGTCCTGACTTTC. Full variable domain (remainder filled in from reference TRBV29-1 and TRBJ2-6): SAVISQKPSRDICQRGTSLTIQCQVDSQVTMMFWYRQQPGQSLTLIATANQGSEATYESGFVIDKFPISRPNLTFSTLTVSNMSPEDSSIYLCSVRTASSGANVLTFGAGSRLTVL.

This clonotype has a count of ten or more. The CDR3 nucleotides are TGTGCCAGCACTAGCGGGGGGTCCTACAATGAGCAGTTCTTC. Encoded protein: CASTSGGSYNEQFF. The V and J genes are TRBV12-3 or TRBV12-4 and TRBJ2-1; 11 nucleotides line up with TRBD2. The V segment lost 7 bases and the J segment 1 base; nucleotides outside the gene matches: 0. The CDR3 contains 14 residues.

This clonotype is labeled as medium-sized. The CDR3 here is CASSHGYSNQPQHF. In nucleotides, the CDR3 is TGTGCCAGCAGCCACGGCTATAGCAATCAGCCCCAGCATTTT. This chain joins TRBV5-5 and TRBJ1-5; D is ambiguous. In germline, CDR1 is SGHKS, CDR2 YYEKEE (reference sequence). Trimming removed 4 bases from V and 0 bases from J, with 8 bases in between. The CDR3 totals 14 residues.

Many counts were recorded for this clonotype. This chain connects TRBV19 to TRBJ1-1, with D tentatively TRBD1 (5 bases). Germline assignment: CDR1 LNHDA and CDR2 SQIVND (reference sequence). Trimming took off 6 bases at V and 4 bases at J, with 9 bases between the two ends. The CDR3 has 12 residues. CDR3 sequence (DNA): TGTGCCAGTAGATATACAGGCACTGAAGCTTTCTTT. Its translation is CASRYTGTEAFF.

In its sample, this clonotype was seen many times. The rearrangement joins TRBV11-2 to TRBJ1-2, with D maybe TRBD1 (6 bases). The germline V and J ends were trimmed by 5 bases and 5 bases, with 24 bases remaining between them. Germline V gene data show CDR1 as SGHAT and CDR2 as FQNNGV. CDR3 length equals 17 residues. CDR3 bases: TGTGCCAGCAGCCCCGGGGCTAGAACGGACAGCCCTTATGGCTACACCTTC. It translates to CASSPGARTDSPYGYTF.

Many counts were recorded for this clonotype. This chain uses TRBV4-1 with TRBJ2-1, with D hard to call. The length of the CDR3 is 12 residues. The germline V and J ends were trimmed by 1 base and 8 bases, with 6 bases remaining between them. Germline V gives CDR1 MGHRA, CDR2 YSYEKL. The CDR3 spells CASSQGSHEQFF. The CDR3 DNA sequence: TGCGCCAGCAGCCAAGGGTCCCATGAGCAGTTCTTC.

This clonotype has a count of ten or more. A read error may be the cause here, since a much bigger clone is one base away. As DNA, the CDR3 is TGTACCAGCAGTTTAAACCGACTAGCGGGGGACGCCGGATACGAGCAGTACTTC. This gives the protein CTSSLNRLAGDAGYEQYF. The J gene is TRBJ2-7, the V gene TRBV12-3 or TRBV12-4; TRBD2 aligns across 12 bases. CDR3 length: 18 amino acids.